This TCR beta chain was retrieved from a study of T cell responses to AZD1222 COVID-19 vaccine (dated by TCRdb to the early 2020s). Some background on the complete study: TCR sequencing covered 230 to 250 trial participants: 200 to 220 given two doses of AZD1222 and approximately 26 given two doses of MenACWY control vaccine. Enrollment into the trials was organized by age into subgroups of 18-55, 56-69 and 70-plus years, and those subgroups contained about 150, 27 and 61 TCR-sequenced participants, respectively.

Explained via the paper, the time point label denotes: about 28 days (+/-7) after the second vaccine dose. AZD1222 recipients whose second dose came at about 4 weeks and those whose second dose came at about 12 weeks were combined into one group, since spike-specific TCR depth and breadth did not differ between the two schedules. The vaccinee samples were drawn from two UK trials, COV001 and COV002, one of which was a single-blind randomized controlled phase 2/3 trial testing AZD1222 (ChAdOx1 nCoV-19) in healthy adults. For TCRbeta chain sequencing, PBMC samples from trial participants were taken at day 0 and at day 28 after the second dose. Concerning this clone: Its specific antigen is unknown. The input lacks base qualities; no much larger clone sits a single base away.

The CDR3 regions of human TCRbeta chains were analyzed by immunosequencing. The authors' analysis ran thus. TCRs in the repertoires were compared against a reference library of SARS-CoV-2-specific TCRs that had been generated with the MIRA antigen-specificity platform. Breadth was defined as the fraction of unique TCRs that were SARS-CoV-2-associated. Depth was defined as the fraction of total T cells that were SARS-CoV-2-associated. Using the MIRA data, each spike-specific TCR was mapped to the spike region that the TCR reacts to and placed in a CD4 or CD8 class. Log10-transformed breadth and depth values were compared by one-way ANOVA with Sidak's multiple comparisons tests. What TCRdb holds here is the immuneACCESS table cut down to in-frame rearrangements. Part of the clones is not present; checked against another copy, under half of the missing clones reflect an unresolved V gene, and the others are unexplained. V and J calls plus clone size are reproduced from that table; the DNA served to infer D and trimming. In all, the sample holds approximately 200,000 clones, and about 89% of those were seen once. 3% to 4% of the sample is taken by the ten largest.

What the study reported, not specific to this receptor: Participants were mostly white British and included more females than males, and it was suggested by the authors that clonal diversity may have been underestimated. Only 5 to 7 AZD1222 recipients were SARS-CoV-2 seropositive at baseline, limiting conclusions about previously exposed vaccinees. Reportedly, almost half of the unique spike-specific TCRs recognized epitopes lying outside the regions that are mutated in the B.1.351 and B.1.1.7 variants. The 56-69-year group was small, and its depth increase did not reach significance, likely because of low power. A significant rise in spike-specific TCR breadth and depth was observed after two AZD1222 doses relative to day 0 and relative to MenACWY recipients. CD4 TCRs associated with the vaccine covered the entire spike protein, and the dominant responses were in regions 160-218 and 743-854. Because no day 14 peak-response samples were available, the repertoires could be characterized only after the peak T cell response.

The germline V gene encodes CDR1 LNHNV and CDR2 YYDKDF (reference sequence). The CDR3, from cysteine to phenylalanine, totals 16 residues. CDR3 DNA is the only sequence kept; it has 48 bases, read in frame from the first base. V is cut back by 6 bases and J by 0 bases, with 7 bases in the junction unmatched. The clonotype was recovered from an adult who received the AZD1222 COVID-19 vaccine. Sequences were derived from peripheral blood, sampled 28 days after the second AZD1222 dose. The chain is encoded by TRBV15 joined to TRBJ1-4; 7 junctional bases match TRBD1. The bases read TGTGCCACCAGAAAGACAGGGTATGCAACTAATGAAAAACTGTTTTTT. It is translated as CATRKTGYATNEKLFF.